This is a list of T cell receptor beta chains from one sample in a study of vaccination and CD4 T cells after COVID-19. These receptors' targets are unknown. TCRdb re-called the PCR reads with MiXCR, one entry per CDR3 protein. The repertoire holds approximately 11,000 distinct CDR3 sequences, with roughly 35% as singletons. Sequences were obtained from CD4+ T cells from blood, cultured in vitro. The receptors were gathered from a human donor in good health. Both conserved end residues are part of each CDR3. Each record gives: CDR3 DNA, CDR3 protein, D gene, V gene, J gene, clone size. A D gene is named only where the DNA matches it firmly. A clone size is listed for some rows: how often the clone was seen (once, few, many), or a class if it is expanded.

DNA: TGTGCCAGCAGTTACTGGGCGAACACTGAAGCTTTCTTT
CDR3: CASSYWANTEAFF
D: NA
V: TRBV6-5
J: TRBJ1-1
size: few

DNA: TGTGCCAGCAGCTTGTTGGCGAACTATGGCTACACCTTC
CDR3: CASSLLANYGYTF
D: NA
V: TRBV28
J: TRBJ1-2
size: NA

DNA: TGTGCCAGCAGAAATACAGGGGGCAGAACTGAAGCTTTCTTT
CDR3: CASRNTGGRTEAFF
D: TRBD1
V: TRBV11-2
J: TRBJ1-1
size: NA

DNA: TGCAGCGTTGGGGATACAGGGATCTCCTACGAGCAGTACTTC
CDR3: CSVGDTGISYEQYF
D: NA
V: TRBV29-1
J: TRBJ2-7
size: NA

DNA: TGTGCCAGCAGCGCGTCTAGCGAAGACGAGCAGTACTTC
CDR3: CASSASSEDEQYF
D: NA
V: TRBV11-3
J: TRBJ2-7
size: NA

DNA: TGTGCCAGCAGCCGAGCAGGGGGCACAGATACGCAGTATTTT
CDR3: CASSRAGGTDTQYF
D: NA
V: TRBV14
J: TRBJ2-3
size: NA

DNA: TGCGCCAGCAGCCAAGATCAGTACACTGAAGCTTTCTTT
CDR3: CASSQDQYTEAFF
D: NA
V: TRBV4-3
J: TRBJ1-1
size: NA

DNA: TGTGCCAGCAGTTTAGCGGCTAGCGGGAGGGCCGGTGAGCAGTTCTTC
CDR3: CASSLAASGRAGEQFF
D: TRBD2
V: TRBV27
J: TRBJ2-1
size: few

DNA: TGTGCCAGCAGCCCCAGACAGGAGCCAAACATTCAGTACTTC
CDR3: CASSPRQEPNIQYF
D: NA
V: TRBV7-2
J: TRBJ2-4
size: NA

DNA: TGTGCCAGCAGCTTCGGGTGGGAGCAGTACTTC
CDR3: CASSFGWEQYF
D: NA
V: TRBV7-2
J: TRBJ2-7
size: NA

DNA: TGTGCCAGCAGTTCCCGGGCCAGGAAGGAGCCCCAGCATTTT
CDR3: CASSSRARKEPQHF
D: NA
V: TRBV6-2/TRBV6-3
J: TRBJ1-5
size: few

DNA: TGCGCCAGCTCCCGATGGGGACAGGGGAACACCGGGGAGCTGTTTTTT
CDR3: CASSRWGQGNTGELFF
D: TRBD1
V: TRBV4-1
J: TRBJ2-2
size: NA

DNA: TGTGCCAGCAGATACACCCACGCCCCCTCTAGTGCGCCGCTGAATCAAGAGACCCAGTACTTC
CDR3: CASRYTHAPSSAPLNQETQYF
D: NA
V: TRBV6-2/TRBV6-3
J: TRBJ2-5
size: NA

DNA: TGTGCCAGCACGAACCCGGGGCGCCGGGGCGAGCAGTACTTC
CDR3: CASTNPGRRGEQYF
D: NA
V: TRBV28
J: TRBJ2-7
size: NA

DNA: TGTGCCAGTAGTCTCAGGGGAAACACTGAAGCTTTCTTT
CDR3: CASSLRGNTEAFF
D: NA
V: TRBV19
J: TRBJ1-1
size: NA